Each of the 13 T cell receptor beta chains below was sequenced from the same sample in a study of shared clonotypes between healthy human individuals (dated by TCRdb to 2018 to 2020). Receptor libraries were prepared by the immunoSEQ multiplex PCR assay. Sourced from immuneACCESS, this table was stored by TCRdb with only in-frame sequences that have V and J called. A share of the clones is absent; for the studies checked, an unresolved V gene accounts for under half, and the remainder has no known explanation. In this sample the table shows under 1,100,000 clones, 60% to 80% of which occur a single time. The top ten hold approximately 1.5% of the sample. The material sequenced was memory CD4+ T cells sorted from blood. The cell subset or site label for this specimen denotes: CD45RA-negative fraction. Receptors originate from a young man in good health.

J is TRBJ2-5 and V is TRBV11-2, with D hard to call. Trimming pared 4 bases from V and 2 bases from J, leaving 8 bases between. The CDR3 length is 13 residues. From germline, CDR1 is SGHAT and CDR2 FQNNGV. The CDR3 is CASSSRLQETQYF. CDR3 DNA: TGTGCCAGCAGCTCCAGACTTCAAGAGACCCAGTACTTC.

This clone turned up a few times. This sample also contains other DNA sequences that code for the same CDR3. CDR3 in amino acids: CASKVRNTEAFF. The DNA for the CDR3 is TGTGCCAGCAAGGTCCGGAACACTGAAGCTTTCTTT. V gene TRBV6-1 combines with J gene TRBJ1-1, with D unresolved. V shed 7 bases and J shed 1 base, with 7 bases lying between them. The CDR3 consists of 12 residues. CDR1 is MNHNS and CDR2 is SASEGT in the germline V gene.

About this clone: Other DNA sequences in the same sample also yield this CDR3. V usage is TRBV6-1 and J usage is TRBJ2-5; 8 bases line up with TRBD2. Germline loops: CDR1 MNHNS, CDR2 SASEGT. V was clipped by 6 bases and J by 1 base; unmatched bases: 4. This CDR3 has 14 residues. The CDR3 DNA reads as TGTGCCAGCAGCTTAGCGGGAACCCAAGAGACCCAGTACTTC. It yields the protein CASSLAGTQETQYF.

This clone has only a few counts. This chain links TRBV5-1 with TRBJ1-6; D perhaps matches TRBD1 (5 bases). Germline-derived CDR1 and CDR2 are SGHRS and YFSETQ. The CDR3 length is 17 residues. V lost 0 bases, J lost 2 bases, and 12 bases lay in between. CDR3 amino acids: CASSLAAGMTYNSPLHF. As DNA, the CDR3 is TGCGCCAGCAGCTTGGCGGCAGGGATGACCTATAATTCACCCCTCCACTTT.

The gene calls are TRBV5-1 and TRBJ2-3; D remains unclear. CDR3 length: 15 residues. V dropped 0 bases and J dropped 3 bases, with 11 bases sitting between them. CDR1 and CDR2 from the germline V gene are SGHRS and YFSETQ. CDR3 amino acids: CASSLEGHPTDTQYF. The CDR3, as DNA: TGCGCCAGCAGCTTGGAAGGTCATCCGACAGATACGCAGTATTTT.

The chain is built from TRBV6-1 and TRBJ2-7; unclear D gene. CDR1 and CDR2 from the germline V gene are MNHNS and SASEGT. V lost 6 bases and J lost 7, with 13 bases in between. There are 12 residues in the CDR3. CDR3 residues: CASRYTMREQYF. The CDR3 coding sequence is TGTGCCAGCAGATACACCATGAGAGAGCAGTACTTC.

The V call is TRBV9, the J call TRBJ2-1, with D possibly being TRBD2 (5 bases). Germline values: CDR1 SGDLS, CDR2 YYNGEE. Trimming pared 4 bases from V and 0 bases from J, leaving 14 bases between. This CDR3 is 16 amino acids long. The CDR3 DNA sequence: TGTGCCAGCAGCCTTACCGAGGGAAGCTCCTACAATGAGCAGTTCTTC. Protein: CASSLTEGSSYNEQFF.

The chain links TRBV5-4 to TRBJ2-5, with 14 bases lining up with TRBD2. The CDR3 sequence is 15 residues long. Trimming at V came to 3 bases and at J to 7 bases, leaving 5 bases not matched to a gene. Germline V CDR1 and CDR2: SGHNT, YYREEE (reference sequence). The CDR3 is CASSSGTSGSVTQYF. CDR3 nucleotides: TGTGCCAGCAGCTCCGGGACTAGCGGGAGTGTGACCCAGTACTTC. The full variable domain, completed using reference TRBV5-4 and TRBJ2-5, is ETGVTQSPTHLIKTRGQQVTLRCSSQSGHNTVSWYQQALGQGPQFIFQYYREEENGRGNFPPRFSGLQFPNYSSELNVNALELDDSALYLCASSSGTSGSVTQYFGPGTRLLVL.

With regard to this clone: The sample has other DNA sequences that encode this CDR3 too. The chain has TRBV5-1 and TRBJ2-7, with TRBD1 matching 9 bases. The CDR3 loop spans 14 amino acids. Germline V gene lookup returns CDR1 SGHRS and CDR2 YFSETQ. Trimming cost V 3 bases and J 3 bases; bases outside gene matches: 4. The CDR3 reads CASSSDRGIYEQYF. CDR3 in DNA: TGCGCCAGCAGCTCAGACAGGGGGATCTACGAGCAGTACTTC.

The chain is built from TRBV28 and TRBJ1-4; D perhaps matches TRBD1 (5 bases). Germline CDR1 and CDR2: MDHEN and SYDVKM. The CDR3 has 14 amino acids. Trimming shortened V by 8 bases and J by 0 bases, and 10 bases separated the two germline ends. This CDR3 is CASARAATNEKLFF. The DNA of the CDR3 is TGTGCCAGCGCCAGGGCTGCAACTAATGAAAAACTGTTTTTT. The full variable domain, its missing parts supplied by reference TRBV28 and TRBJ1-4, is DVKVTQSSRYLVKRTGEKVFLECVQDMDHENMFWYRQDPGLGLRLIYFSYDVKMKEKGDIPEGYSVSREKKERFSLILESASTNQTSMYLCASARAATNEKLFFGSGTQLSVL.

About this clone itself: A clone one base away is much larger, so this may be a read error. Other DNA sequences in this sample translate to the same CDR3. CDR3 coding DNA: TGTGCCAGCAGCTTACGGGGGAATCAGCCCCAGCATTTT. Protein: CASSLRGNQPQHF. The rearrangement links TRBV7-2 to TRBJ1-5; TRBD1 might be the D (5 bases). This CDR3 has 13 residues. The V gene's germline CDR1 is SGHTA and CDR2 FQGNSA. Deletions cut 2 bases from V and 4 bases from J, with 6 bases between.

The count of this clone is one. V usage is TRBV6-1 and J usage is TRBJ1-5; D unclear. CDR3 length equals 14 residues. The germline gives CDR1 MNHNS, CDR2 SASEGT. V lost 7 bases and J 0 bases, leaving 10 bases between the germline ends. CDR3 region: CASTEAHSNQPQHF. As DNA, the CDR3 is TGTGCCAGCACAGAGGCGCATAGCAATCAGCCCCAGCATTTT.

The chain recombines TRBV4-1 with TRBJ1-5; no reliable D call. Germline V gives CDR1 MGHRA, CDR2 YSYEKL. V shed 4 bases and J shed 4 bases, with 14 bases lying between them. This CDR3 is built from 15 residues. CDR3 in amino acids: CASSLYTTGNQPQHF. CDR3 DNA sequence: TGCGCCAGCAGCCTATATACCACGGGGAATCAGCCCCAGCATTTT.